These 10 T cell receptor beta chains originate from one sample sequenced in a study of beta chain features in type 1 diabetes. Whole-study findings and limits: Within each of all four CD4+ subsets, Type 1 diabetes patients had TCRB CDR3s that were moderately but significantly shorter.

For these TCRs, the target antigens are not known. Sequenced material consisted of expressed TCRB transcripts (all of the isolated RNA was reverse transcribed). Assay: immunoSEQ multiplex PCR; the TCRdb copy retains only in-frame clones and omits some. The table records 500,000 to 800,000 clones, under 15% of them present only once. The sample consisted of naive CD4+ T cells from blood. These receptor sequences come from a young man with type 1 diabetes.

This clone was seen a few times. The chain has TRBV4-3 and TRBJ2-5; a possible D gene is TRBD1 (6 bases). V was trimmed by 0 bases and J by 4 bases, leaving 15 bases between them. Per germline, CDR1 LGHNA and CDR2 YSLEER. The CDR3 has 16 residues. The CDR3 region has the DNA TGCGCCAGCAGCCAAGATATAAGCAGGGGAGTAGAGACCCAGTACTTC. It encodes CASSQDISRGVETQYF.

This clone occurred a few times. V gene TRBV28 combines with J gene TRBJ2-6; 10 bases fit TRBD1. The trim removed 6 bases at V and 2 bases at J, leaving 7 bases unmatched. The CDR3 spans 17 residues. CDR1 and CDR2 (germline): MDHEN, SYDVKM. CDR3 nucleotide sequence: TGTGCCAGCAGACGACAGGGGGCTAGGGCTGGGGCCAACGTCCTGACTTTC. Amino acids: CASRRQGARAGANVLTF.

There are a few counts of this clone. The rearrangement uses TRBV29-1 and TRBJ2-7; TRBD1 matches 9 bases. Germline CDR1 reads SQVTM; CDR2 reads ANQGSEA. Losses at the gene ends were 4 bases for V and 7 bases for J; bases not matched to a gene: 11. This CDR3 region has 14 residues. This CDR3 reads CSVGTGVYGGEQYF. The CDR3 coding sequence is TGCAGCGTTGGGACAGGGGTATATGGTGGGGAGCAGTACTTC.

The chain links TRBV5-1 to TRBJ2-7; D tentatively fits TRBD1 or TRBD2 (5 bases each). CDR1 and CDR2 (germline): SGHRS, YFSETQ. CDR3 length equals 15 residues. V was cut by 4 bases and J by 6 bases, with 20 bases left in between. The CDR3 DNA reads TGCGCCAGCAGCATTGGGGACCGAGACTACGTCGAGCAGTACTTC. Protein sequence: CASSIGDRDYVEQYF.

This clone was seen a handful of times. V usage is TRBV7-2 and J usage is TRBJ1-5; no reliable D call. Germline assignment: CDR1 SGHTA and CDR2 FQGNSA. The length of the CDR3 is 12 residues. Trimming removed 5 bases at V and 7 bases at J, with 9 bases between. CDR3 bases: TGTGCCAGCAGCCGATATGACCAGCCCCAGCATTTT. The encoded protein is CASSRYDQPQHF.

The rearrangement uses TRBV9 and TRBJ2-2, with TRBD1 identical over 8 bases. The V gene's germline CDR1 is SGDLS and CDR2 YYNGEE. After removal of 5 bases from V and 7 bases from J, the junction contained 16 bases not matched to a gene. CDR3 length: 17 residues. The CDR3 sequence is CASSRTDRGHFGGELFF. The CDR3 coding sequence is TGTGCCAGCAGTAGGACCGACAGGGGTCATTTTGGCGGGGAGCTGTTTTTT.

This chain joins TRBV7-9 and TRBJ2-5; D is undetermined. Germline CDR1 SEHNR, CDR2 FQNEAQ (reference sequence). V was trimmed by 5 bases and J by 5 bases, leaving 21 bases between them. This CDR3 contains 16 residues. This chain's CDR3 is CASSPVRPSLQETQYF. The CDR3 region has the DNA TGTGCCAGCAGCCCTGTCAGGCCATCTTTGCAGGAGACCCAGTACTTC. Full variable domain (outside the CDR3, taken from reference TRBV7-9 and TRBJ2-5): DTGVSQNPRHKITKRGQNVTFRCDPISEHNRLYWYRQTLGQGPEFLTYFQNEAQLEKSRLLSDRFSAERPKGSFSTLEIQRTEQGDSAMYLCASSPVRPSLQETQYFGPGTRLLVL.

This clone has a handful of counts. The junction departs from the called germline gene at one end, perhaps through a read error. This chain joins TRBV6-5 and TRBJ1-1, with D unresolved. The CDR3 totals 11 residues. Germline CDR1 and CDR2: MNHEY and SVGAGI. CDR3 protein: CASSYSGSTLF. For the CDR3, the DNA is TGTGCCAGCAGTTACTCCGGATCCACCCTCTTT.

A note on this clone: Additional DNA sequences in this sample encode the identical CDR3. The chain couples TRBV29-1 to TRBJ1-2; a weak D match, TRBD1 (5 bases). CDR3 length: 12 amino acids. The germline gives CDR1 SQVTM, CDR2 ANQGSEA. The V and J ends lost 7 bases and 4 bases respectively, with 13 bases between them. CDR3 sequence: CSGGGGSYGYTF. The CDR3 DNA follows: TGCAGCGGCGGTGGGGGTAGCTATGGCTACACCTTC.

This clone was seen more than once but under ten times. V usage is TRBV6-5 and J usage is TRBJ2-7, with D maybe TRBD2 (6 bases). Trimming took 4 bases from V and 0 from J, leaving 16 bases between them. There are 16 residues in the CDR3. Germline lookup yields CDR1 MNHEY and CDR2 SVGAGI. The CDR3 spells CASSSRSSGSSYEQYF. In nucleotides, the CDR3 is TGTGCCAGCAGTTCCCGGAGTAGCGGTAGCTCCTACGAGCAGTACTTC.